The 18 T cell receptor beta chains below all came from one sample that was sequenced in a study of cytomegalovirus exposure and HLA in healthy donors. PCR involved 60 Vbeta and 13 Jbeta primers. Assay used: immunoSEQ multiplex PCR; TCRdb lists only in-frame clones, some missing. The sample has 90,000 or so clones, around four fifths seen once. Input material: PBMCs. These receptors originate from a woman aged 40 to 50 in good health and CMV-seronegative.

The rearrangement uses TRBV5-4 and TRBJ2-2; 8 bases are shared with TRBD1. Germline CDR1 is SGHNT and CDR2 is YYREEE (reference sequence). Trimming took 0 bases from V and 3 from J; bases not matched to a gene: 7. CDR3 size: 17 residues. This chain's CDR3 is CASSLASRGLDTGELFF. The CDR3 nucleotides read TGTGCCAGCAGCTTGGCGAGCAGGGGGCTGGACACCGGGGAGCTGTTTTTT. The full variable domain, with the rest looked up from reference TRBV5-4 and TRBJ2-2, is ETGVTQSPTHLIKTRGQQVTLRCSSQSGHNTVSWYQQALGQGPQFIFQYYREEENGRGNFPPRFSGLQFPNYSSELNVNALELDDSALYLCASSLASRGLDTGELFFGEGSRLTVL.

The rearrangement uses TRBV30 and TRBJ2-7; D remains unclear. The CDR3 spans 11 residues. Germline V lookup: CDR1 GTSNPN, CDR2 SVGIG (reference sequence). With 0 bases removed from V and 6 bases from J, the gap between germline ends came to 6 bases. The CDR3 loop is CAWSVSREQYF. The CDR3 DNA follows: TGTGCCTGGAGTGTATCTCGCGAGCAGTACTTC.

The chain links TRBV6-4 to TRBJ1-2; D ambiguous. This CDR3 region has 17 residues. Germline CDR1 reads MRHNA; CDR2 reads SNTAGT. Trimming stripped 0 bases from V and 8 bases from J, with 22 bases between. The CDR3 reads CASSDSFSPGERIGYTF. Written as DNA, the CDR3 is TGTGCCAGCAGTGACTCGTTTTCCCCCGGTGAGAGGATCGGCTACACCTTC.

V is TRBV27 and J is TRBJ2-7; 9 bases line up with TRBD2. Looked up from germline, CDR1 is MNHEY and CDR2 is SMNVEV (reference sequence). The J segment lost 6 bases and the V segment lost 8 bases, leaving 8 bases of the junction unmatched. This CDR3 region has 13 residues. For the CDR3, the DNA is TGTGCCAGCTATGGGCGGGAGGGCCTCGAGCAGTACTTC. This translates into CASYGREGLEQYF.

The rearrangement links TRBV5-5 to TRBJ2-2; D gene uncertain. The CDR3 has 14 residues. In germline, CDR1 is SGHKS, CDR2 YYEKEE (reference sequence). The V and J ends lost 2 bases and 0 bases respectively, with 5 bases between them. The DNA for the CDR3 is TGTGCCAGCAGCTTAACTACGAACACCGGGGAGCTGTTTTTT. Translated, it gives CASSLTTNTGELFF. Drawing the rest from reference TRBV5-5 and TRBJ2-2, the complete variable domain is DAGVTQSPTHLIKTRGQQVTLRCSPISGHKSVSWYQQVLGQGPQFIFQYYEKEERGRGNFPDRFSARQFPNYSSELNVNALLLGDSALYLCASSLTTNTGELFFGEGSRLTVL.

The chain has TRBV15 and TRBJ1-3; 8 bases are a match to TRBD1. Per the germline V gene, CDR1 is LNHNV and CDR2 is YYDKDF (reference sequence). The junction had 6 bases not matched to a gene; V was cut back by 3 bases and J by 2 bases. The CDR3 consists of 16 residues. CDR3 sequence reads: CATSSGQGATGNTIYF. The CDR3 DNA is TGTGCCACCAGCAGCGGCCAGGGGGCCACTGGAAACACCATATATTTT.

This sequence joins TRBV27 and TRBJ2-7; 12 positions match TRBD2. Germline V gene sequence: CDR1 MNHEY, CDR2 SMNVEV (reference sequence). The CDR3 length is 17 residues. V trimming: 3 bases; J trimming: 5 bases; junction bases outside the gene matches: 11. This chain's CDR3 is CASSFSRTSGISDEQYF. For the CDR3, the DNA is TGTGCCAGCAGTTTCTCCCGGACTAGCGGGATCAGCGACGAGCAGTACTTC.

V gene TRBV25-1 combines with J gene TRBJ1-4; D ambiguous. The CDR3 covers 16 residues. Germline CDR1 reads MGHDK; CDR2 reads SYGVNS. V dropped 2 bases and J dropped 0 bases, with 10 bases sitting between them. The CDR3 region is CASSETGSSTNEKLFF. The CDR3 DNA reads TGTGCCAGCAGTGAAACGGGGTCCTCAACTAATGAAAAACTGTTTTTT. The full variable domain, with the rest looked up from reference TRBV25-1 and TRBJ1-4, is EADIYQTPRYLVIGTGKKITLECSQTMGHDKMYWYQQDPGMELHLIHYSYGVNSTEKGDLSSESTVSRIRTEHFPLTLESARPSHTSQYLCASSETGSSTNEKLFFGSGTQLSVL.

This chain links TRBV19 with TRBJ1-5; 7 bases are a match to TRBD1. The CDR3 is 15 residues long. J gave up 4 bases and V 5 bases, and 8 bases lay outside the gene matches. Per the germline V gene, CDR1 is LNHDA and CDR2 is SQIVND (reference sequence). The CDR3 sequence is CASSEYSQGNQPQHF. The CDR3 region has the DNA TGTGCCAGTAGTGAATACTCACAGGGGAATCAGCCCCAGCATTTT.

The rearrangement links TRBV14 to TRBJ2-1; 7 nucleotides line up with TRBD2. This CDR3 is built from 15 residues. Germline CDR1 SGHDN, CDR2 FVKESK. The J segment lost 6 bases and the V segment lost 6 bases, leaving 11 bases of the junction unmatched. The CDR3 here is CASSVGGGRFNEQFF. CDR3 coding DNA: TGTGCCAGCAGTGTCGGCGGCGGGAGATTCAATGAGCAGTTCTTC. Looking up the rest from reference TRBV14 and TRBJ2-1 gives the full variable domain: EAGVTQFPSHSVIEKGQTVTLRCDPISGHDNLYWYRRVMGKEIKFLLHFVKESKQDESGMPNNRFLAERTGGTYSTLKVQPAELEDSGVYFCASSVGGGRFNEQFFGPGTRLTVL.

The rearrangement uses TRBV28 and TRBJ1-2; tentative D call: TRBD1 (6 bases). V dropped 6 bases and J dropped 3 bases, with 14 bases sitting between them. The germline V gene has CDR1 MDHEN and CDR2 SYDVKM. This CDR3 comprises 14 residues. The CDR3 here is CASSLNRVHYGYTF. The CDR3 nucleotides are TGTGCCAGCAGCCTGAACAGGGTTCACTATGGCTACACCTTC.

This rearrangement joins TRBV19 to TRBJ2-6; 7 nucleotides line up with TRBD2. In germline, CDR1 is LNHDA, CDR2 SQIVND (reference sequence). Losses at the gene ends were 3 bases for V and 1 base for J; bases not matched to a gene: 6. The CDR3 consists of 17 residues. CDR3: CASSIRGVASGANVLTF. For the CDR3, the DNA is TGTGCCAGTAGTATTCGGGGGGTTGCTTCTGGGGCCAACGTCCTGACTTTC.

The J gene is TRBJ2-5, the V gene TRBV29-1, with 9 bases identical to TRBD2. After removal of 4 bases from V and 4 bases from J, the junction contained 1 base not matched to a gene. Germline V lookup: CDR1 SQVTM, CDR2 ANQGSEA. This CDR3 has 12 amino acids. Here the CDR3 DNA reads TGCAGCGTTGTACTAGCGGGAGAGACCCAGTACTTC. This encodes CSVVLAGETQYF. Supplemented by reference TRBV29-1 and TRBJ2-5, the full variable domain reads SAVISQKPSRDICQRGTSLTIQCQVDSQVTMMFWYRQQPGQSLTLIATANQGSEATYESGFVIDKFPISRPNLTFSTLTVSNMSPEDSSIYLCSVVLAGETQYFGPGTRLLVL.

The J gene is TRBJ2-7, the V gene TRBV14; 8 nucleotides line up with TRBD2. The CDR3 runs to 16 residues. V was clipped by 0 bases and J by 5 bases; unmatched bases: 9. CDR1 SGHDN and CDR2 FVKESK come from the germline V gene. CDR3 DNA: TGTGCCAGCAGCCAAGAACACGGGAGGGCCGGGAACGAGCAGTACTTC. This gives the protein CASSQEHGRAGNEQYF.

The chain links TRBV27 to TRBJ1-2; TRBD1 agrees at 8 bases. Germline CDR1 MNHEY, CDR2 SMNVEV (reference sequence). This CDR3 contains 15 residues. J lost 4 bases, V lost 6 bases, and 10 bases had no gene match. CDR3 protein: CASSPLSTGAYGYTF. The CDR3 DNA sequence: TGTGCCAGCAGCCCCCTTTCGACAGGGGCCTATGGCTACACCTTC.

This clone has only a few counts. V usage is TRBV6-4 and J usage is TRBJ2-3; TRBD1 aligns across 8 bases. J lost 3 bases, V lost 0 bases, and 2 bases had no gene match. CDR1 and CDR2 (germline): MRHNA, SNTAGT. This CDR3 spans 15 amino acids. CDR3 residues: CASSDSDRATDTQYF. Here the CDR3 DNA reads TGTGCCAGCAGTGACTCGGACAGGGCGACAGATACGCAGTATTTT.

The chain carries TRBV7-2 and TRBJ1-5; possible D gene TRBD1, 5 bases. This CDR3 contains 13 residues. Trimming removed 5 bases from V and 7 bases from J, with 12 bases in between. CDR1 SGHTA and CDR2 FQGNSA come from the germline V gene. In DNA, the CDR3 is TGTGCCAGCAGCCTCCGGGGGGAACAGCCCCAGCATTTT. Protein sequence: CASSLRGEQPQHF.

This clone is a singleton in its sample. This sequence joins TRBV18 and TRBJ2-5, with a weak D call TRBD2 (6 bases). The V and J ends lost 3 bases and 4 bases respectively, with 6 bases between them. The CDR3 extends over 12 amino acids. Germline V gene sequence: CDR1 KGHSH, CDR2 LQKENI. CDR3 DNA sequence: TGTGCCAGCTCACCGGAGGGAGAGACCCAGTACTTC. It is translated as CASSPEGETQYF.